Listed below are T cell receptor beta chains from one sample, sequenced in a study of blood T cell repertoires in COVID-19. Using immunoSEQ multiplex PCR, the repertoire was profiled, and TCRdb retains in-frame clones only, with some absent. The table shows roughly 38,000 clones, with 76% occurring only once. Sequenced sample: peripheral blood. The receptors were sampled from a man in his 70s with active or convalescent COVID-19. Both conserved end residues are part of each CDR3. D genes are given only for firm matches. For some rows the clone size is stated as once, few or many, or as a class when expanded; others skip it.

abundance: .; d_gene: .; v_gene: TRBV9; j_gene: TRBJ2-5; CDR3aa: CASSVTGGSETQYF; CDR3nt: TGTGCCAGCAGCGTAACCGGGGGTTCGGAGACCCAGTACTTC
abundance: .; d_gene: TRBD1; v_gene: TRBV28; j_gene: TRBJ2-1; CDR3aa: CASSTMTGVSSYNEQFF; CDR3nt: TGTGCCAGCAGTACTATGACAGGGGTGAGCTCCTACAATGAGCAGTTCTTC
abundance: few; d_gene: .; v_gene: TRBV5-1; j_gene: TRBJ2-7; CDR3aa: CARKGSLVRGYEQYF; CDR3nt: TGCGCCAGAAAGGGCTCACTAGTACGGGGCTACGAGCAGTACTTC
abundance: .; d_gene: .; v_gene: TRBV5-1; j_gene: TRBJ2-2; CDR3aa: CASSFGLITGELFF; CDR3nt: TGCGCCAGCAGCTTCGGTTTAATCACCGGGGAGCTGTTTTTT
abundance: .; d_gene: .; v_gene: TRBV11-2; j_gene: TRBJ2-7; CDR3aa: CASSLAGQIEQYF; CDR3nt: TGTGCCAGCAGCTTGGCAGGGCAAATCGAGCAGTACTTC
abundance: once; d_gene: .; v_gene: TRBV28; j_gene: TRBJ1-1; CDR3aa: CASSLSGFDTEAFF; CDR3nt: TGTGCCAGCAGTTTATCGGGTTTTGACACTGAAGCTTTCTTT
abundance: .; d_gene: .; v_gene: TRBV4-2; j_gene: TRBJ1-4; CDR3aa: CASSQVGGTNEKLFF; CDR3nt: TGTGCCAGCAGCCAAGTGGGGGGAACTAATGAAAAACTGTTTTTT
abundance: few; d_gene: .; v_gene: TRBV19; j_gene: TRBJ1-1; CDR3aa: CASSINRQNTEAFF; CDR3nt: TGTGCCAGTAGTATAAATCGACAGAACACTGAAGCTTTCTTT
abundance: few; d_gene: .; v_gene: TRBV29-1; j_gene: TRBJ1-2; CDR3aa: CSVVQGSNGYTF; CDR3nt: TGCAGCGTTGTCCAGGGCAGTAATGGCTACACCTTC
abundance: .; d_gene: TRBD1; v_gene: TRBV27; j_gene: TRBJ1-2; CDR3aa: CASRIDRGPYTF; CDR3nt: TGTGCCAGCAGGATCGACAGGGGGCCTTACACCTTC
abundance: .; d_gene: TRBD1; v_gene: TRBV30; j_gene: TRBJ1-1; CDR3aa: CAWSRRQGIAAEAFF; CDR3nt: TGTGCCTGGAGTCGCCGACAGGGCATAGCGGCTGAAGCTTTCTTT
abundance: .; d_gene: TRBD2; v_gene: TRBV5-1; j_gene: TRBJ2-3; CDR3aa: CASSPGLAGPDTQYF; CDR3nt: TGCGCCAGCAGCCCCGGACTAGCGGGGCCAGATACGCAGTATTTT
abundance: .; d_gene: .; v_gene: TRBV2; j_gene: TRBJ2-3; CDR3aa: CASSRGRTDTQYF; CDR3nt: TGTGCCAGCAGTCGTGGCCGCACAGATACGCAGTATTTT
abundance: .; d_gene: TRBD1; v_gene: TRBV18; j_gene: TRBJ1-6; CDR3aa: CASSPPTGVENSPLHF; CDR3nt: TGTGCCAGCTCACCTCCGACAGGGGTAGAGAATTCACCCCTCCACTTT
abundance: .; d_gene: .; v_gene: TRBV6-2/TRBV6-3; j_gene: TRBJ2-7; CDR3aa: CASSILPTPVQYF; CDR3nt: TGTGCCAGCAGCATTCTACCAACCCCGGTGCAGTACTTC
abundance: .; d_gene: .; v_gene: TRBV9; j_gene: TRBJ2-1; CDR3aa: CASSATPLAPGEQFF; CDR3nt: TGTGCCAGCAGCGCGACTCCCCTAGCTCCCGGGGAGCAGTTCTTC
abundance: .; d_gene: .; v_gene: TRBV30; j_gene: TRBJ1-2; CDR3aa: CAWSVGRPRWEGYTF; CDR3nt: TGTGCCTGGAGTGTGGGGAGACCTCGGTGGGAAGGCTACACCTTC
abundance: few; d_gene: .; v_gene: TRBV6-1; j_gene: TRBJ2-4; CDR3aa: CASSDGASAKNIQYF; CDR3nt: TGTGCCAGCAGTGACGGAGCGAGTGCCAAAAACATTCAGTACTTC
abundance: .; d_gene: .; v_gene: TRBV30; j_gene: TRBJ1-2; CDR3aa: CAWRGAGSGYTF; CDR3nt: TGTGCCTGGAGAGGGGCAGGATCAGGCTACACCTTC
abundance: .; d_gene: TRBD1; v_gene: TRBV9; j_gene: TRBJ2-7; CDR3aa: CASRGTGDEQYF; CDR3nt: TGTGCCAGCAGGGGGACAGGGGACGAGCAGTACTTC
abundance: .; d_gene: TRBD2; v_gene: TRBV5-1; j_gene: TRBJ2-3; CDR3aa: CASSRAGGGPDTQYF; CDR3nt: TGCGCCAGCAGCAGAGCGGGGGGAGGCCCAGATACGCAGTATTTT
abundance: .; d_gene: .; v_gene: TRBV2; j_gene: TRBJ2-2; CDR3aa: CASSSQTRANTGELFF; CDR3nt: TGTGCCAGCAGTTCCCAGACGAGGGCGAACACCGGGGAGCTGTTTTTT
abundance: .; d_gene: .; v_gene: TRBV28; j_gene: TRBJ1-2; CDR3aa: CASSEKGERGYTF; CDR3nt: TGTGCCAGCAGTGAAAAGGGGGAGAGGGGCTACACCTTC
abundance: .; d_gene: .; v_gene: TRBV6-6; j_gene: TRBJ2-7; CDR3aa: CASSKKTLSSSPVEYF; CDR3nt: TGTGCCAGCAGTAAGAAGACTCTGTCGTCGTCTCCTGTTGAGTACTTC
abundance: .; d_gene: .; v_gene: TRBV23-1; j_gene: TRBJ2-7; CDR3aa: CASSQSKDTVGEQYF; CDR3nt: TGCGCCAGCAGTCAATCAAAGGACACGGTCGGCGAGCAGTACTTC
abundance: few; d_gene: .; v_gene: TRBV6-6; j_gene: TRBJ2-1; CDR3aa: CASQAGATYNEQFF; CDR3nt: TGTGCCAGTCAGGCGGGGGCCACCTACAATGAGCAGTTCTTC
abundance: .; d_gene: .; v_gene: TRBV6-6; j_gene: TRBJ1-2; CDR3aa: CASSYSLGQFYGYTF; CDR3nt: TGTGCCAGCAGTTACTCGTTAGGACAGTTCTATGGCTACACCTTC
abundance: .; d_gene: .; v_gene: TRBV7-8; j_gene: TRBJ2-7; CDR3aa: CASSLRPADEQYF; CDR3nt: TGTGCCAGCAGCTTGAGGCCGGCGGACGAGCAGTACTTC
abundance: .; d_gene: TRBD1; v_gene: TRBV5-5; j_gene: TRBJ1-5; CDR3aa: CASSLGFPGTGSGQPQHF; CDR3nt: TGTGCCAGCAGCTTGGGTTTTCCCGGGACAGGGAGTGGTCAGCCCCAGCATTTT
abundance: .; d_gene: .; v_gene: TRBV19; j_gene: TRBJ1-5; CDR3aa: CASSPSGGYQPQHF; CDR3nt: TGTGCCAGTAGTCCGTCCGGAGGGTATCAGCCCCAGCATTTT
abundance: .; d_gene: .; v_gene: TRBV30; j_gene: TRBJ2-7; CDR3aa: CAWSGDSYEQYF; CDR3nt: TGTGCCTGGAGCGGAGACAGCTACGAGCAGTACTTC
abundance: .; d_gene: .; v_gene: TRBV18; j_gene: TRBJ1-6; CDR3aa: CASSPRSGGNSPLHF; CDR3nt: TGTGCCAGCTCACCCCGGTCGGGGGGAAATTCACCCCTCCACTTT